One and the same sample provided the 20 T cell receptor beta chains below, sequenced in a study of siplizumab effects on memory and regulatory T cells. Only in-frame clones appear in the TCRdb table, and some are missing; sequencing was by immunoSEQ multiplex PCR. The sample carries about 68,000 clones, around 93% recorded once. Sequencing was carried out using CD8+ T cells sorted from blood. The receptors here all came from a human donor in good health.

The CDR3 here is CASSVFRQEAPDTQYF. The CDR3 DNA follows: TGTGCCAGCAGCGTTTTTCGACAGGAGGCCCCAGATACGCAGTATTTT. The rearrangement links TRBV9 to TRBJ2-3; TRBD1 might be the D (6 bases). CDR3 length: 16 residues. The germline V gene has CDR1 SGDLS and CDR2 YYNGEE. V dropped 2 bases and J dropped 4 bases, with 17 bases sitting between them.

This clone turned up a few times. The CDR3 region is CASSSRTGGDYEQFF. The DNA of the CDR3 is TGTGCCAGCAGCTCCCGGACAGGGGGTGACTATGAGCAGTTCTTC. The chain combines TRBV7-8 with TRBJ2-1; 10 bases align to TRBD1. CDR1 and CDR2 (germline): SGHVS, FQNEAQ. Unmatched junction bases numbered 8, after V lost 4 bases and J lost 8 bases. The CDR3 sequence is 15 residues long.

Concerning this clone: The junction does not match germline at one end; this may be a read error. The CDR3 DNA reads TGTGCCAGCAGTTTAGTAGCGGGGGCCTTCCACTTC. It yields the protein CASSLVAGAFHF. The V gene is TRBV27, the J gene TRBJ2-7, with 9 bases matching TRBD2. Per the germline V gene, CDR1 is MNHEY and CDR2 is SMNVEV (reference sequence). This CDR3 spans 12 amino acids.

Turning to this clone: Germline is not matched at one junction end, which may reflect a read error. V and J are TRBV19 and TRBJ1-5; 8 bases fit TRBD1. The CDR3 totals 14 residues. Germline CDR1 reads LNHDA; CDR2 reads SQIVND (reference sequence). CDR3 in amino acids: CASKGQASNRPQHF. Written as DNA, the CDR3 is TGTGCCAGTAAGGGACAGGCGAGCAATCGGCCCCAGCATTTT.

This chain links TRBV7-2 with TRBJ2-7; possible D gene TRBD1, 6 bases. The germline V gene encodes CDR1 SGHTA and CDR2 FQGNSA. The CDR3 is 14 residues long. V dropped 5 bases and J dropped 1 base, with 12 bases sitting between them. The chain's CDR3 is CASSASTGSYEQYF. CDR3 bases: TGTGCCAGCAGCGCATCGACAGGATCCTACGAGCAGTACTTC.

The gene calls are TRBV28 and TRBJ1-5; D might be TRBD1 (6 bases). The CDR3 runs to 11 residues. Germline assignment: CDR1 MDHEN and CDR2 SYDVKM. The V and J ends lost 11 bases and 5 bases respectively, with 10 bases between them. The CDR3 nucleotides read TGTGCCGGGGGCCGAGATCAGCCCCAGCATTTT. Translated: CAGGRDQPQHF. Combining the CDR3 with reference TRBV28 and TRBJ1-5 gives the whole variable domain DVKVTQSSRYLVKRTGEKVFLECVQDMDHENMFWYRQDPGLGLRLIYFSYDVKMKEKGDIPEGYSVSREKKERFSLILESASTNQTSMYLCAGGRDQPQHFGDGTRLSIL.

This chain joins TRBV29-1 and TRBJ2-5; a possible D gene is TRBD2 (5 bases). This CDR3 contains 12 residues. V lost 7 bases, J lost 2 bases, and 11 bases lay in between. The germline V gene encodes CDR1 SQVTM and CDR2 ANQGSEA. CDR3 sequence: CSAGLLQETQYF. The CDR3 DNA follows: TGCAGCGCCGGACTGTTACAAGAGACCCAGTACTTC.

The V and J genes are TRBV29-1 and TRBJ1-1, with D uncertain. The length of the CDR3 is 11 residues. Trimming shortened V by 0 bases and J by 5 bases, and 4 bases separated the two germline ends. Germline assignment: CDR1 SQVTM and CDR2 ANQGSEA. The CDR3 DNA sequence: TGCAGCGTTGAAGAGTGGACTGAAGCTTTCTTT. Protein product: CSVEEWTEAFF. Full variable domain (remainder filled in from reference TRBV29-1 and TRBJ1-1): SAVISQKPSRDICQRGTSLTIQCQVDSQVTMMFWYRQQPGQSLTLIATANQGSEATYESGFVIDKFPISRPNLTFSTLTVSNMSPEDSSIYLCSVEEWTEAFFGQGTRLTVV.

This clone was seen only a few times. The chain combines TRBV9 with TRBJ1-1, with D possibly TRBD1 on 5 matching bases. Per the germline V gene, CDR1 is SGDLS and CDR2 is YYNGEE. Trimming cost V 6 bases and J 4 bases, with 16 bases left between them. CDR3 size: 14 residues. CDR3 bases: TGTGCCAGCACCCCCCAGGGTGGGAGCACTGAAGCTTTCTTT. Translation gives CASTPQGGSTEAFF. Based on the CDR3 plus reference TRBV9 and TRBJ1-1, the full variable domain is DSGVTQTPKHLITATGQRVTLRCSPRSGDLSVYWYQQSLDQGLQFLIQYYNGEERAKGNILERFSAQQFPDLHSELNLSSLELGDSALYFCASTPQGGSTEAFFGQGTRLTVV.

The rearrangement uses TRBV4-1 and TRBJ2-1; unclear D gene. The CDR3 is 16 residues long. The V gene lost 0 bases and the J gene lost 0 bases, with 9 bases spanning the gap. The germline V gene encodes CDR1 MGHRA and CDR2 YSYEKL. This chain's CDR3 is CASSQDGQFSYNEQFF. DNA of the CDR3: TGCGCCAGCAGCCAAGATGGGCAGTTCTCCTACAATGAGCAGTTCTTC.

The chain is built from TRBV4-1 and TRBJ1-1; 10 bases align to TRBD1. The germline gives CDR1 MGHRA, CDR2 YSYEKL. Trimming cost V 1 base and J 7 bases; bases outside gene matches: 6. CDR3 length equals 15 residues. DNA of the CDR3: TGCGCCAGCAGCCAAGGTGGACAGGGGGGTGGTGAAGCTTTCTTT. Translation gives CASSQGGQGGGEAFF.

The rearrangement uses TRBV27 and TRBJ2-2; D may correspond to TRBD1 or TRBD2 (5 bases each). The CDR3 consists of 15 residues. With 10 bases removed from V and 6 bases from J, the gap between germline ends came to 21 bases. Germline CDR1 and CDR2: MNHEY and SMNVEV (reference sequence). The CDR3 is CATTSGMGVPGELFF. The CDR3 nucleotides read TGTGCCACCACCTCCGGGATGGGGGTCCCCGGGGAGCTGTTTTTT.

The rearrangement joins TRBV27 to TRBJ2-7; 7 bases match TRBD1. This CDR3 has 13 amino acids. The V and J ends lost 3 bases and 3 bases, in that order; junction bases with no gene match: 2. Germline V gene data show CDR1 as MNHEY and CDR2 as SMNVEV (reference sequence). CDR3 residues: CASSFPGGYEQYF. CDR3 bases: TGTGCCAGCAGTTTTCCAGGGGGCTACGAGCAGTACTTC.

This chain connects TRBV7-6 to TRBJ2-3; 9 bases align to TRBD1. Germline CDR1 is SGHVS and CDR2 is FNYEAQ. V was pared by 5 bases and J by 6 bases, with 12 bases of the junction left unmatched. CDR3 length: 16 amino acids. CDR3 residues: CASSTGTGPFADTQYF. CDR3 nucleotide sequence: TGTGCCAGCAGCACCGGGACAGGGCCCTTCGCGGATACGCAGTATTTT.

The chain has TRBV27 and TRBJ1-1; D not certain. Germline loops: CDR1 MNHEY, CDR2 SMNVEV (reference sequence). The CDR3 consists of 14 residues. V lost 2 bases and J 0 bases, leaving 7 bases between the germline ends. CDR3: CASSLTDMNTEAFF. CDR3 nucleotide sequence: TGTGCCAGCAGTTTAACAGATATGAACACTGAAGCTTTCTTT.

In nucleotides, the CDR3 is TGCGCCAGCAGCCAAGGTCCGGCGGGGAGCCTAACTTATCAAGAGACCCAGTACTTC. Its protein is CASSQGPAGSLTYQETQYF. The rearrangement uses TRBV4-1 and TRBJ2-5, with D possibly matching TRBD2 (6 bases). The germline CDR1 and CDR2 sequences are MGHRA and YSYEKL. Trimming stripped 1 base from V and 2 bases from J, with 23 bases between. CDR3 length equals 19 residues.

The V call is TRBV6-1, the J call TRBJ2-5; 11 nucleotides agree with TRBD2. The germline gives CDR1 MNHNS, CDR2 SASEGT. Losses at the gene ends were 6 bases for V and 3 bases for J; bases not matched to a gene: 0. The CDR3 loop spans 13 amino acids. CDR3 in amino acids: CASRGLAEETQYF. CDR3 in DNA: TGTGCCAGCAGGGGACTAGCGGAAGAGACCCAGTACTTC.

The V and J genes are TRBV11-2 and TRBJ1-1; D not resolved. Trimming pared 2 bases from V and 3 bases from J, leaving 10 bases between. The CDR3 covers 14 residues. CDR1 is SGHAT, CDR2 FQNNGV, per germline. Here the CDR3 reads CASSLWSRDTEAFF. The CDR3 DNA is TGTGCCAGCAGCTTATGGTCGCGGGACACTGAAGCTTTCTTT.

V usage is TRBV7-3 and J usage is TRBJ2-3, with 9 bases fitting TRBD2. From germline, CDR1 is SGHTA and CDR2 FQGTGA. CDR3 length equals 14 residues. The ends lost 5 bases at V and 4 bases at J; junction bases unmatched: 4. CDR3 in DNA: TGTGCCAGCAGCCCTCTAGCGGGGTCAGATACGCAGTATTTT. This codes for CASSPLAGSDTQYF.

In its sample, this clone was seen once. This chain connects TRBV7-6 to TRBJ2-1; 7 bases map to TRBD1. CDR3 length: 15 residues. Germline V CDR1 and CDR2: SGHVS, FNYEAQ. V dropped 4 bases and J dropped 0; count of bases not matched to a gene: 3. CDR3 protein: CASSSRDSSYNEQFF. As DNA, the CDR3 is TGTGCCAGCAGCTCCCGGGACAGCTCCTACAATGAGCAGTTCTTC.